This is a list of T cell receptor beta chains from one sample in a study of T cells in Graves' hyperthyroidism and ophthalmopathy. TCRdb re-analysed the multiplex PCR reads in MiXCR, keeping a single row per CDR3 protein. Found here are fewer than 300,000 distinct CDR3 sequences, 25% to 30% of them singletons; the top ten hold about a quarter. Sequenced material: blood. The origin of the receptors is a man aged 40-55 years with Graves' hyperthyroidism that later progressed to Graves' ophthalmopathy. The CDR3 runs from the conserved cysteine through the conserved F or W. A D gene is named only where the DNA matches it firmly. The size field is filled for only some rows; it gives once, few, many or a size class.

12	NA	TRBJ1-2	TRBV28	TRBD1	TGTGCCAGCAGTTACAGGGGCGATGGCTACACCTTC	CASSYRGDGYTF
15	many	TRBJ1-5	TRBV28	TRBD1	TGTGCCAGCAGTTTATTCTCAGGGGGCGACCAGCCCCAGCATTTT	CASSLFSGGDQPQHF
15	few	TRBJ2-2	TRBV12-3/TRBV12-4	TRBD1	TGTGCCAGCAGTCAGGACAGGGGGAACACCGGGGAGCTGTTTTTT	CASSQDRGNTGELFF
17	NA	TRBJ2-5	TRBV5-5	NA	TGTGCCAGCAGCTTGCGGCGTTCTAGCACAATCCAAGAGACCCAGTACTTC	CASSLRRSSTIQETQYF
15	many	TRBJ2-5	TRBV19	NA	TGTGCCAGTAGTATAGCCGGGGGAGGCCAAGAGACCCAGTACTTC	CASSIAGGGQETQYF
14	many	TRBJ2-2	TRBV19	NA	TGTGCCAGTAGTATTCAGACTAGGACCGGGGAGCTGTTTTTT	CASSIQTRTGELFF
12	many	TRBJ2-7	TRBV10-1	NA	TGCGCCAGCAGTGTCGGGTCCTACGAGCAGTACTTC	CASSVGSYEQYF
14	few	TRBJ2-3	TRBV24-1	NA	TGTGCCACCAGTGATTTGCCGTACACAGATACGCAGTATTTT	CATSDLPYTDTQYF
11	many	TRBJ1-1	TRBV12-3/TRBV12-4	NA	TGTGCCAGCAGTCAGCTTACTGAAGCTTTCTTT	CASSQLTEAFF
15	NA	TRBJ1-5	TRBV28	NA	TGTGCCAGCAGTTCACCCGGGGGGGGTGGTCAGCCCCAGCATTTT	CASSSPGGGGQPQHF
15	many	TRBJ2-2	TRBV9	NA	TGTGCCAGCAGCCAAAGAATTGGATTTCCCGGGGAGCTGTTTTTT	CASSQRIGFPGELFF
17	many	TRBJ2-7	TRBV7-9	TRBD2	TGTGCCAGCAGCTTAGTTCGCGGCGGGAGGGCCACCCACGAGCAGTACTTC	CASSLVRGGRATHEQYF
12	many	TRBJ1-1	TRBV29-1	NA	TGCAGCGTCGGGGCGCGGGACACTGAAGCTTTCTTT	CSVGARDTEAFF
13	many	TRBJ2-7	TRBV5-1	TRBD2	TGCGCCAGCAGCCGGGACTACTCCTACGAGCAGTACTTC	CASSRDYSYEQYF
16	NA	TRBJ2-7	TRBV12-3/TRBV12-4	NA	TGTGCCAGCAGTTTAGATCCGGACAGTGAAGGTCTTAAGCAGTACTTC	CASSLDPDSEGLKQYF
12	many	TRBJ1-1	TRBV6-1	NA	TGTGCCAGCAGTCCCCGGGCCACTGAAGCTTTCTTT	CASSPRATEAFF
15	many	TRBJ2-7	TRBV15	NA	TGTGCCACCAGCAGAGAAGGCGCCAGCTCCTACGAGCAGTACTTC	CATSREGASSYEQYF
13	many	TRBJ2-7	TRBV7-9	TRBD1	TGTGCCAGCAGCTTCGTTCAGGGGGACGAGCAGTACTTC	CASSFVQGDEQYF
15	many	TRBJ1-5	TRBV19	TRBD1	TGTGCCAGTAGCGGGACAGGGACTAGCAATCAGCCCCAGCATTTT	CASSGTGTSNQPQHF
11	many	TRBJ2-7	TRBV20-1	NA	TGCAGTGCCGGACAGACCTACGAGCAGTACTTC	CSAGQTYEQYF
13	NA	TRBJ1-1	TRBV6-5	NA	TGTGCCAGCAGTTACCGCCAATTCACTGAAGCTTTCTTT	CASSYRQFTEAFF
16	many	TRBJ2-7	TRBV5-1	NA	TGCGCCAGCAGCCTGAGGGACAGTGGAGGGTCCTACGAGCAGTACTTC	CASSLRDSGGSYEQYF
14	few	TRBJ2-2	TRBV5-5	NA	TGTGCCAGCCCGCGGGGACAGAACACCGGGGAGCTGTTTTTT	CASPRGQNTGELFF
17	NA	TRBJ2-4	TRBV3-1	NA	TGTGCCAGCAGCCAAGGGTGGGGGGCACGGCCCCAAAACATTCAGTACTTC	CASSQGWGARPQNIQYF
18	many	TRBJ2-2	TRBV11-2	TRBD2	TGTGCCAGCAGCTTAGTCGGTAGCGGGAGGGTCGTCACCGGGGAGCTGTTTTTT	CASSLVGSGRVVTGELFF
12	many	TRBJ1-3	TRBV28	NA	TGTGCCAGCAGTTTATACGGGGTCACCATATATTTT	CASSLYGVTIYF
13	NA	TRBJ1-2	TRBV12-3/TRBV12-4	TRBD1	TGTGCCAGCAGGTCTACAGGGGACTATGGCTACACCTTC	CASRSTGDYGYTF
14	many	TRBJ2-2	TRBV4-1	NA	TGCGCCAGCAGCCAAGATCTCGAGGGCGGGGAGCTGTTTTTT	CASSQDLEGGELFF
13	few	TRBJ2-7	TRBV5-1	NA	TGCGCCAGCAGTAGAGGGAATGGAGACGAGCAGTACTTC	CASSRGNGDEQYF
15	many	TRBJ2-4	TRBV19	NA	TGTGCCAGTAGTTCATCAGACCTAGGGAGTGACATTCAGTACTTC	CASSSSDLGSDIQYF
15	NA	TRBJ1-1	TRBV28	TRBD1	TGTGCCAGCAGCCTGGACAGGGAGGGGAACACTGGAGCTTTCTTT	CASSLDREGNTGAFF
16	many	TRBJ2-2	TRBV11-2	NA	TGTGCCAGCAGTGCTCGGACGGAGGCGAACACCGGGGAGCTGTTTTTT	CASSARTEANTGELFF
13	many	TRBJ2-2	TRBV9	NA	TGTGCCAGCAGCGTTAACCCCACCGGGGAGCTGTTTTTT	CASSVNPTGELFF
14	many	TRBJ2-7	TRBV20-1	NA	TGCAGTGCTAGAGGATGGACAGACCCCTACGAGCAGTACTTC	CSARGWTDPYEQYF
15	many	TRBJ1-2	TRBV7-3	NA	TGTGCCAGCAGCTTAAGTGGGGGGTCGCACTATGGCTACACCTTC	CASSLSGGSHYGYTF
13	NA	TRBJ1-2	TRBV20-1	TRBD1	TGCAGTGCTGAAGACAGGGGGATAGACGGCTACACCTTC	CSAEDRGIDGYTF
13	many	TRBJ2-5	TRBV12-3/TRBV12-4	NA	TGTGCCAGCAGCTTATTCGACCAAGAGACCCAGTACTTC	CASSLFDQETQYF
16	NA	TRBJ2-2	TRBV10-3	TRBD2	TGTGCCATCGGTGGACTAGCGGGGGCGAACACCGGGGAGCTGTTTTTT	CAIGGLAGANTGELFF
15	few	TRBJ1-1	TRBV20-1	TRBD1	TGCAGTCAAGCTTCCCGGGACAGGGAGAACACTGAAGCTTTCTTT	CSQASRDRENTEAFF
15	NA	TRBJ2-7	TRBV29-1	TRBD1	TGCAGCGTTGAAGCGGCGGGACAGGGGGGATACGAGCAGTACTTC	CSVEAAGQGGYEQYF
13	few	TRBJ2-7	TRBV12-3/TRBV12-4	NA	TGTGCCAGCAGTTTAGGGACCCCCCGCGAGCAGTACTTC	CASSLGTPREQYF
15	once	TRBJ2-5	TRBV11-3	NA	TGTGCCAGCAGCTACCCTTCTTGGCATGGAGAGACCCAGTACTTC	CASSYPSWHGETQYF
12	many	TRBJ1-2	TRBV20-1	NA	TGCAGTGCGGGTCAGGGGAGCTATGGCTACACCTTC	CSAGQGSYGYTF
13	many	TRBJ1-1	TRBV30	NA	TGTGCCTGGAGTGTAATGCGAGACACTGAAGCTTTCTTT	CAWSVMRDTEAFF
15	NA	TRBJ1-5	TRBV6-1	NA	TGTGCCAGCAGGGACAGCCCCAGTAGCAATCAGCCCCAGCATTTT	CASRDSPSSNQPQHF
14	many	TRBJ2-7	TRBV24-1	NA	TGTGCCACCAGTGGCATGGGACCGACCTACGAGCAGTACTTC	CATSGMGPTYEQYF
12	NA	TRBJ1-2	TRBV2	NA	TGTGCCAGCAGTCGGGGGGATTCTGGCTACACCTTC	CASSRGDSGYTF
16	many	TRBJ2-3	TRBV18	NA	TGTGCCAGCTCACGTATCTTCGGGAGCGCCGGAGATACGCAGTATTTT	CASSRIFGSAGDTQYF
14	many	TRBJ2-7	TRBV20-1	TRBD2	TGCAGTGCAAGCGCCGGGACTAGCGGGTACGAGCAGTACTTC	CSASAGTSGYEQYF
15	many	TRBJ1-1	TRBV6-5	NA	TGTGCCAGCAGTTCCCCCCGCGTAGGCGCCACTGAAGCTTTCTTT	CASSSPRVGATEAFF
14	few	TRBJ2-5	TRBV6-2/TRBV6-3	NA	TGTGCCAGCAGCACTCCCCGGGCTTCAGAGACCCAGTACTTC	CASSTPRASETQYF
18	NA	TRBJ1-1	TRBV6-2/TRBV6-3	TRBD1	TGTGCCAGCAGCTACTCGGGACAGGGGCTCCCAGTGAACACTGAAGCTTTCTTT	CASSYSGQGLPVNTEAFF
15	NA	TRBJ2-7	TRBV12-5	TRBD1	TGTGCTAGTGGTTCAGGACAGGTTGGGTATACGCAGCAGTACTTC	CASGSGQVGYTQQYF